Each of the 11 T cell receptor beta chains below was sequenced from the same sample in a study of blood T cells in healthy people across ages. Combining a sample-barcoded 5' primer with a J-beta primer mix, a second PCR ran for roughly 6 to 11 cycles. A single record per CDR3 protein comes from TCRdb applying MiXCR to the 5' RACE reads. The data contain around 1,500,000 distinct CDR3 sequences, about 43% of them seen just once; the ten biggest clones take up 7.9%. Sequenced sample: blood. The receptors stem from a woman aged 18-29 years in good health.

V gene TRBV21-1 combines with J gene TRBJ2-7; TRBD2, the table's D call, was not compared with the DNA. TRBV21-1 represents a pseudogene. The CDR3 spans 16 residues. CDR3 DNA: TGTGCCAGCAGCAAAGCGCTTTCGCGGGGAGCCGACGAGCAGTACTTC. Its protein product is CASSKALSRGADEQYF.

This clonotype was seen at least ten times. The chain links TRBV29-1 to TRBJ2-3; no reliable D call. Germline lookup yields CDR1 SQVTM and CDR2 ANQGSEA. The CDR3 has 11 residues. Trimming pared 6 bases from V and 0 bases from J, leaving 4 bases between. CDR3 region: CSVDSTDTQYF. The DNA for the CDR3 is TGCAGCGTGGACAGCACAGATACGCAGTATTTT.

The rearrangement links TRBV3-1 to TRBJ2-5; D not resolved. The V end lost 1 base, the J end lost 5 bases, and 11 bases lay between the germline ends. Germline CDR1 is LGHDT and CDR2 is YNNKEL (reference sequence). CDR3 size: 14 residues. The DNA of the CDR3 is TGTGCCAGCAGCCAAGGCTGGGTGGGCGAGACCCAGTACTTC. Translation: CASSQGWVGETQYF.

The chain recombines TRBV7-2 with TRBJ1-2; TRBD1 aligns across 9 bases. This CDR3 has 16 residues. Germline V gene sequence: CDR1 SGHTA, CDR2 FQGNSA. The J segment lost 2 bases and the V segment lost 3 bases, leaving 7 bases of the junction unmatched. CDR3 amino acids: CASSLMSGQGNYGYTF. As DNA, the CDR3 is TGTGCCAGCAGCTTGATGTCGGGACAGGGCAACTATGGCTACACCTTC.

The chain uses TRBV3-1 and TRBJ2-1; no firm D call. Trimming left V 0 bases short and J 4 bases short, with 4 bases between. Germline-derived CDR1 and CDR2 are LGHDT and YNNKEL (reference sequence). The CDR3 contains 13 residues. In DNA form, the CDR3 reads TGTGCCAGCAGCCAAGATCAATACAATGAGCAGTTCTTC. This translates into CASSQDQYNEQFF.

This CDR3 is CASSLLGRPFEQYF. The CDR3 DNA reads TGCGCCAGCAGCCTCCTGGGCAGGCCCTTCGAGCAGTACTTC. This sequence joins TRBV5-1 and TRBJ2-4; D not certain. The end of the DNA fits TRBJ2-7 better, so the J call may be wrong. CDR1 and CDR2 (germline): SGHRS, YFSETQ. The CDR3 is made up of 14 amino acids.

V usage is TRBV6-6 and J usage is TRBJ2-1, with D maybe TRBD2 (5 bases). V lost 0 bases and J lost 0, with 9 bases in between. Germline V CDR1 and CDR2: MNHNY, SVGAGI (reference sequence). CDR3 length equals 16 residues. The CDR3 here is CASSYSKGLSYNEQFF. As DNA, the CDR3 is TGTGCCAGCAGTTACTCGAAAGGACTCTCCTACAATGAGCAGTTCTTC.

Only a few counts were recorded for this clonotype. The chain combines TRBV29-1 with TRBJ1-3, with 7 positions matching TRBD1. The CDR3 is 12 amino acids. Per the germline V gene, CDR1 is SQVTM and CDR2 is ANQGSEA. The J segment lost 4 bases and the V segment lost 7 bases, leaving 4 bases of the junction unmatched. The CDR3, as DNA: TGCAGCGGCCGGGGACAGGGAAACACCATATATTTT. It codes for CSGRGQGNTIYF. Filled out from reference TRBV29-1 and TRBJ1-3, the complete variable domain reads SAVISQKPSRDICQRGTSLTIQCQVDSQVTMMFWYRQQPGQSLTLIATANQGSEATYESGFVIDKFPISRPNLTFSTLTVSNMSPEDSSIYLCSGRGQGNTIYFGEGSWLTVV.

In its sample, this clonotype was seen a few times. V usage is TRBV15 and J usage is TRBJ1-6; D ambiguous. There are 16 residues in the CDR3. CDR1 LNHNV and CDR2 YYDKDF come from the germline V gene (reference sequence). The V end lost 0 bases, the J end lost 0 bases, and 6 bases lay between the germline ends. The CDR3 loop reads CATSRDLSSYNSPLHF. The DNA for the CDR3 is TGTGCCACCAGCAGAGATTTGAGCTCCTATAATTCACCCCTCCACTTT.

In regard to this clonotype: The germline gene is not matched at one end of the junction; a read error may be the cause. The genes are TRBV12-3 or TRBV12-4 and TRBJ2-2; 9 positions match TRBD1. The CDR3 extends over 14 amino acids. CDR3 region: CASSGTGYGGVLFF. CDR3 nucleotide sequence: TGTGCCAGCAGCGGGACAGGGTACGGCGGGGTGCTGTTTTTT.

The chain couples TRBV20-1 to TRBJ2-7; perhaps TRBD2 as D (6 bases). The V gene's germline CDR1 is DFQATT and CDR2 SNEGSKA (reference sequence). The CDR3 contains 12 residues. Trimming left V 3 bases short and J 6 bases short, with 12 bases between. The CDR3 bases are TGCAGTGCTAGCCGCGGGACTCTCGAGCAGTACTTC. Translated, it gives CSASRGTLEQYF.